This T cell receptor (beta chain) was retrieved from a study of regulatory T cells in long-lasting Graves disease. Study-wide context: Prior antithyroid drug treatment in newly diagnosed Graves' patients lasted under 3 months.

The time point here: newly diagnosed GD, antithyroid drugs for less than 3 months. Generation of the TCR library employed RNA extracted from PBMCs. Findings of the study overall: Newly diagnosed Graves' patients had higher TCR diversity than persistent ones. A greater number of public clonotypes (about 2,900) was shared by persistent patients than by new patients (around 970).

Germline trimming cut 3 bases from V and 0 bases from J; bases unmatched to any gene: 5. CDR3 length equals 17 residues. This clonotype was seen ten or more times. The antigen is undetermined. CDR3 regions were amplified by Arm-PCR using iRepertoire HTBI primers to build TCR beta libraries. TCRdb analysed the multiplex PCR reads with MiXCR anew, one entry per CDR3 protein. Here the sample spans 580,000 or so distinct CDR3 sequences, around 15% being singletons. The same sample was also studied in work on T cells in Graves' hyperthyroidism and ophthalmopathy. Per that paper: Ophthalmopathy, which appeared later, was predicted by the model a median around 6.9 months before onset.

This receptor was identified in a man between 18 and 35 years old with Graves disease. V gene TRBV12-3 or TRBV12-4 combines with J gene TRBJ2-2, with 9 bases identical to TRBD2. Sequenced here: peripheral blood mononuclear cells (PBMCs), sampled at new diagnosis, from a patient treated with antithyroid drugs. CDR3 in amino acids: CASSFETSGSNTGELFF. The DNA for the CDR3 is TGTGCCAGCAGTTTTGAGACTAGCGGCTCGAACACCGGGGAGCTGTTTTTT.